This TCR beta chain was identified in a study of T cell clonality in common variable immunodeficiency. Study-wide points: CVID subjects shared fewer TCRbeta clones than healthy controls did.

In germline, CDR1 is SGHRS, CDR2 YFSETQ. The V gene end was trimmed by 4 bases and the J gene end by 4 bases; junction bases not matched to a gene: 8. The CDR3 extends over 15 amino acids. Assay: immunoSEQ multiplex PCR; the TCRdb copy retains only in-frame clones and omits some. This sample shows about 35,000 clones and no singletons; roughly 8.9% rests with the ten largest. Each donor provided 5 to 8 ml of heparinized whole blood. This clone was counted a few times. Its matching antigen is unknown. The sequence runs out 3 residues before the end of the CDR3; the remainder is reconstructed from the germline J gene.

The specimen sequenced was peripheral blood mononuclear cells. The genes are TRBV5-1 and TRBJ1-3; 7 bases agree with TRBD1. This TCR derives from a person between 18 and 75 years old in good health. The DNA read from the CDR3 is TGCGCCAGCAGCCTCGGGCAGGGGGGAGGAAACACC. Its translation: CASSLGQGGGNT. Given in full, the CDR3 is CASSLGQGGGNTIYF. The entire variable domain, with the rest obtained from reference TRBV5-1 and TRBJ1-3, is as follows: KAGVTQTPRYLIKTRGQQVTLSCSPISGHRSVSWYQQTPGQGLQFLFEYFSETQRNKGNFPGRFSGRQFSNSRSEMNVSTLELGDSALYLCASSLGQGGGNTIYFGEGSWLTVV.